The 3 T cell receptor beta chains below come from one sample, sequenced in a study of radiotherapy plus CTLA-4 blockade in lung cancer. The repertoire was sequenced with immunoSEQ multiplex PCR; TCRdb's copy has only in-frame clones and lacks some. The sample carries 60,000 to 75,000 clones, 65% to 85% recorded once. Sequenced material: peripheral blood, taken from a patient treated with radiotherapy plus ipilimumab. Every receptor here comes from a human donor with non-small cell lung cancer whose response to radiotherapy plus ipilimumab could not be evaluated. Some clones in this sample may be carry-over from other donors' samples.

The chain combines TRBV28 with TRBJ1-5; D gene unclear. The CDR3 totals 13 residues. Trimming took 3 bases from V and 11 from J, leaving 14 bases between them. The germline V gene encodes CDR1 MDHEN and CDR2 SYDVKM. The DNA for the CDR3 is TGTGCCAGCAGTTTGTGGGCCAGTTCGGCCCAGCATTTT. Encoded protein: CASSLWASSAQHF.

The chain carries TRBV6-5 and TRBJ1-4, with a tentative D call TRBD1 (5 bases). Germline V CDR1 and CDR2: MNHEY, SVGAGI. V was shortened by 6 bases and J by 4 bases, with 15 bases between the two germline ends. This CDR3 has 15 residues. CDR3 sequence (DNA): TGTGCCAGCAGAGGGGCGGGGGGTAGTAATGAAAAACTGTTTTTT. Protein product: CASRGAGGSNEKLFF.

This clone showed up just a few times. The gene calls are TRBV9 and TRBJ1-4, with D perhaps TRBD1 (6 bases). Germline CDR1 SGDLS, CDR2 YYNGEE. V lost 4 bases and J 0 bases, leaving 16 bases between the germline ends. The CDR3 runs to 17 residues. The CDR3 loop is CASSRQDAFATNEKLFF. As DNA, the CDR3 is TGTGCCAGCAGCCGACAGGACGCCTTTGCAACTAATGAAAAACTGTTTTTT.